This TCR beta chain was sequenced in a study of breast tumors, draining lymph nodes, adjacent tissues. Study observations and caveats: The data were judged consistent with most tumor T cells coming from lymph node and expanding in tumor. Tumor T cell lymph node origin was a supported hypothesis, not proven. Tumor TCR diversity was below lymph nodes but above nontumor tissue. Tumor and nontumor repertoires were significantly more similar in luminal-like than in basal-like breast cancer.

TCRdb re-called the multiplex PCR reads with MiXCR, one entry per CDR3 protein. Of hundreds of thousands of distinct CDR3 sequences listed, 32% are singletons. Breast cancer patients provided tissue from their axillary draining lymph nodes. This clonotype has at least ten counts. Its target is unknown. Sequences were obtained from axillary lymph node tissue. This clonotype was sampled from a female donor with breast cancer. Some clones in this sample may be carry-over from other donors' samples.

This chain's CDR3 is CASSLSRVAQFF. CDR3 bases: TGTGCCAGCAGTTTATCTCGTGTCGCGCAGTTCTTC. The chain combines TRBV28 with TRBJ2-1; D gene unclear. The CDR3 is made up of 12 amino acids. Trimming shortened V by 1 base and J by 12 bases, and 10 bases separated the two germline ends. CDR1 MDHEN and CDR2 SYDVKM come from the germline V gene.